The rows below give T cell receptor beta chains drawn from one sample of a study of beta chain features in type 1 diabetes. TCRdb's table, derived via immunoSEQ multiplex PCR, lists solely in-frame clones and lacks some. Of 150,000 to 200,000 clones in the sample, approximately 62% were seen once. Sequenced material: naive CD4+ T cells from blood. Receptors originate from a man younger than 45 with type 1 diabetes. The CDR3 runs from the conserved cysteine through the conserved F or W. The order of the fields is D gene, J gene, V gene, clone size, CDR3 protein, CDR3 DNA. D genes are given only for firm matches. For some rows the clone size is stated as once, few or many, or as a class when expanded; others skip it.

D: .
J: TRBJ2-7
V: TRBV7-2
size: few
CDR3: CASSLVVQGGYEQYF
DNA: TGTGCCAGCAGCTTAGTTGTTCAAGGGGGCTACGAGCAGTACTTC

D: TRBD1
J: TRBJ2-7
V: TRBV4-3
size: few
CDR3: CASSQDSEQGIAEQYF
DNA: TGCGCCAGCAGCCAAGACTCGGAACAGGGGATAGCCGAGCAGTACTTC

D: .
J: TRBJ1-2
V: TRBV5-6
size: .
CDR3: CASSLAGVPGYTF
DNA: TGTGCCAGCAGCTTGGCCGGGGTACCTGGCTACACCTTC

D: TRBD1
J: TRBJ1-3
V: TRBV29-1
size: .
CDR3: CSGGQGGDTIYF
DNA: TGCAGCGGAGGACAGGGAGGGGACACCATATATTTT

D: .
J: TRBJ2-5
V: TRBV5-4
size: .
CDR3: CASSLAKVGGTQYF
DNA: TGTGCCAGCAGCTTGGCCAAGGTTGGAGGGACCCAGTACTTC

D: .
J: TRBJ1-1
V: TRBV29-1
size: .
CDR3: CSVVGLLINTEAFF
DNA: TGCAGCGTTGTCGGTCTTCTCATCAACACTGAAGCTTTCTTT

D: .
J: TRBJ1-2
V: TRBV7-2
size: .
CDR3: CASNLVAVNYGYTF
DNA: TGTGCCAGCAACCTAGTGGCGGTTAACTATGGCTACACCTTC

D: .
J: TRBJ2-5
V: TRBV9
size: .
CDR3: CASSAGTQETQYF
DNA: TGTGCCAGCAGTGCGGGGACCCAAGAGACCCAGTACTTC

D: .
J: TRBJ1-4
V: TRBV9
size: .
CDR3: CASSPGTANEKLFF
DNA: TGTGCCAGCAGCCCCGGGACCGCTAATGAAAAACTGTTTTTT

D: .
J: TRBJ2-4
V: TRBV11-2
size: .
CDR3: CASSQRGAGLAKNIQYF
DNA: TGTGCCAGCAGCCAAAGGGGGGCAGGTCTAGCCAAAAACATTCAGTACTTC

D: .
J: TRBJ2-3
V: TRBV28
size: .
CDR3: CASSLIQGGTDTQYF
DNA: TGTGCCAGCAGTTTAATACAGGGTGGCACAGATACGCAGTATTTT

D: .
J: TRBJ2-4
V: TRBV28
size: few
CDR3: CASSFLRGQLAKNIQYF
DNA: TGTGCCAGCAGTTTCCTACGCGGACAGCTAGCCAAAAACATTCAGTACTTC

D: TRBD2
J: TRBJ2-1
V: TRBV5-4
size: few
CDR3: CASSSPGTSGEQFF
DNA: TGTGCCAGCAGCTCACCCGGGACTAGCGGTGAGCAGTTCTTC

D: .
J: TRBJ2-5
V: TRBV7-8
size: .
CDR3: CASSFSRNQETQYF
DNA: TGTGCCAGCAGCTTCTCGAGGAACCAAGAGACCCAGTACTTC

D: .
J: TRBJ1-2
V: TRBV29-1
size: .
CDR3: CSVQDTFYGYTF
DNA: TGCAGCGTTCAAGATACCTTCTATGGCTACACCTTC

D: .
J: TRBJ2-3
V: TRBV7-9
size: .
CDR3: CASSFGTFTDTQYF
DNA: TGTGCCAGCAGCTTTGGCACCTTCACAGATACGCAGTATTTT

D: .
J: TRBJ2-1
V: TRBV18
size: .
CDR3: CASSPLGGNEQFF
DNA: TGTGCCAGCTCACCGCTGGGGGGCAATGAGCAGTTCTTC

D: TRBD1
J: TRBJ1-4
V: TRBV7-2
size: .
CDR3: CASSLLTGSEKLFF
DNA: TGTGCCAGCAGCTTATTGACAGGGTCAGAAAAACTGTTTTTT

D: .
J: TRBJ2-1
V: TRBV28
size: once
CDR3: CASSSPGRAYNEQFF
DNA: TGTGCCAGCAGTTCGCCGGGACGGGCTTACAATGAGCAGTTCTTC

D: .
J: TRBJ2-1
V: TRBV7-2
size: few
CDR3: CASSFGYSYNEQFF
DNA: TGTGCCAGCAGCTTTGGTTACTCCTACAATGAGCAGTTCTTC

D: TRBD1
J: TRBJ2-7
V: TRBV7-9
size: few
CDR3: CASSLGGYAGQGAYEQYF
DNA: TGTGCCAGCAGCTTAGGAGGGTATGCTGGACAGGGGGCATACGAGCAGTACTTC

D: .
J: TRBJ1-5
V: TRBV27
size: .
CDR3: CASSQKFPEGYNQPQHF
DNA: TGTGCCAGCAGCCAAAAATTCCCAGAGGGTTACAATCAGCCCCAGCATTTT

D: .
J: TRBJ1-4
V: TRBV23-1
size: once
CDR3: CASSQFTGPNEKLFF
DNA: TGCGCCAGCAGTCAATTCACAGGGCCTAATGAAAAACTGTTTTTT

D: .
J: TRBJ2-5
V: TRBV5-1
size: few
CDR3: CASSLASGPETQYF
DNA: TGCGCCAGCAGCTTGGCCTCAGGGCCGGAGACCCAGTACTTC

D: .
J: TRBJ2-1
V: TRBV7-2
size: few
CDR3: CASSLVATDNNEQFF
DNA: TGTGCCAGCAGCTTAGTCGCAACTGACAACAATGAGCAGTTCTTC

D: .
J: TRBJ2-7
V: TRBV7-8
size: .
CDR3: CASRGGGRLDEQYF
DNA: TGTGCCAGCAGGGGCGGGGGCCGTTTGGACGAGCAGTACTTC

D: TRBD2
J: TRBJ2-3
V: TRBV9
size: .
CDR3: CASGVAGGPDTQYF
DNA: TGTGCCAGCGGAGTAGCGGGGGGGCCTGATACGCAGTATTTT

D: TRBD2
J: TRBJ2-3
V: TRBV5-6
size: .
CDR3: CASSLTSGVGTDTQYF
DNA: TGTGCCAGCAGCTTGACGAGCGGGGTGGGCACAGATACGCAGTATTTT

D: TRBD1
J: TRBJ1-4
V: TRBV30
size: .
CDR3: CAWRRTGGEKLFF
DNA: TGTGCCTGGAGGAGGACAGGGGGTGAAAAACTGTTTTTT

D: .
J: TRBJ2-1
V: TRBV5-1
size: few
CDR3: CASSFDGLNEQFF
DNA: TGCGCCAGCAGCTTTGATGGGCTCAATGAGCAGTTCTTC

D: .
J: TRBJ2-5
V: TRBV15
size: .
CDR3: CATSRGTQETQYF
DNA: TGTGCCACCAGCAGAGGGACCCAAGAGACCCAGTACTTC

D: .
J: TRBJ2-7
V: TRBV5-1
size: .
CDR3: CASSPSSGTLGEQYF
DNA: TGCGCCAGCAGCCCTTCATCGGGAACCCTAGGGGAGCAGTACTTC

D: TRBD1
J: TRBJ2-1
V: TRBV6-5
size: .
CDR3: CASSQPGQGSNEQFF
DNA: TGTGCCAGCAGCCAACCGGGACAGGGATCCAATGAGCAGTTCTTC